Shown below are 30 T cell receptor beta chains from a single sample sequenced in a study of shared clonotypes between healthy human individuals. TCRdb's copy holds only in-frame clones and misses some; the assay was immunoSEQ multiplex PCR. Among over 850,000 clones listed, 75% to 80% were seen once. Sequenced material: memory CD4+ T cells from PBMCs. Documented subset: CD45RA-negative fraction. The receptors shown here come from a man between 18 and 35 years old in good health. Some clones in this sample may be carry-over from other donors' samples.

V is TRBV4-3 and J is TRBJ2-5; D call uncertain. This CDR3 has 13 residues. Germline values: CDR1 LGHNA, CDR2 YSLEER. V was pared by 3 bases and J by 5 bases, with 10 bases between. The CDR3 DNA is TGCGCCAGCAGCCACACCCTCTTGGAGACCCAGTACTTC. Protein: CASSHTLLETQYF.

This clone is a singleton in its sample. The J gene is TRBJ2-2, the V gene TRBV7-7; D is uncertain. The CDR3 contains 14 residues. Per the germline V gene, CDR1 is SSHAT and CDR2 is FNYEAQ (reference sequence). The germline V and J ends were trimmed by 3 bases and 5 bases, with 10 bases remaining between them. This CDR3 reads CASSFSQFTGELFF. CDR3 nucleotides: TGTGCCAGCAGCTTCTCACAGTTTACCGGGGAGCTGTTTTTT.

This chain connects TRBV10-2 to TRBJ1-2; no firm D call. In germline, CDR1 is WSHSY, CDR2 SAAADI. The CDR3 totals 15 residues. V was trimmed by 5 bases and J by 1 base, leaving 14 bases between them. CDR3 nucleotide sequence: TGCGCCAGCAGTACCATAGGGCAGCTTAACTATGGCTACACCTTC. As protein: CASSTIGQLNYGYTF.

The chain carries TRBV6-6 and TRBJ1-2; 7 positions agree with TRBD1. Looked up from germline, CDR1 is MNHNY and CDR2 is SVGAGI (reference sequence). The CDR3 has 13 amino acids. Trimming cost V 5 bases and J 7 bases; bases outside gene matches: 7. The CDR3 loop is CASSPGGGRGYTF. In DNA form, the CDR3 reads TGTGCCAGCAGTCCAGGGGGAGGACGTGGCTACACCTTC.

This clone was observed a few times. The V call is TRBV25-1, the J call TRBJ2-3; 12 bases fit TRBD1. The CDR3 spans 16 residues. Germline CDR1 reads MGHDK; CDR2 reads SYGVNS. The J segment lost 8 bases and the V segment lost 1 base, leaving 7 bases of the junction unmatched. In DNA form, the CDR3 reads TGTGCCAGCAGTGAATCGGGACAGGGGGCAAGTGCTACGCAGTATTTT. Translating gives CASSESGQGASATQYF.

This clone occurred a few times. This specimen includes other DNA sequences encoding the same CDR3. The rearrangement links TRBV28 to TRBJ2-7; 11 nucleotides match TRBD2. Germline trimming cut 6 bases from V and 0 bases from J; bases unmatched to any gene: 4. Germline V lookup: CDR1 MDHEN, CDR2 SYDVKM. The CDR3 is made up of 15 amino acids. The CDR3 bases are TGTGCCAGCAGGCGAACTAGCGGGAGCTCCTACGAGCAGTACTTC. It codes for CASRRTSGSSYEQYF.

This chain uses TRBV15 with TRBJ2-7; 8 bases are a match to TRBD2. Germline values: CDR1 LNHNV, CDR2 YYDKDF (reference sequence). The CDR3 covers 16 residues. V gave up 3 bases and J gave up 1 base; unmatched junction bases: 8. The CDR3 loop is CATSRLAGKGSYEQYF. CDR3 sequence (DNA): TGTGCCACCAGCAGGCTAGCGGGCAAGGGGTCCTACGAGCAGTACTTC. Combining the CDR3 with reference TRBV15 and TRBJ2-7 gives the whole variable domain DAMVIQNPRYQVTQFGKPVTLSCSQTLNHNVMYWYQQKSSQAPKLLFHYYDKDFNNEADTPDNFQSRRPNTSFCFLDIRSPGLGDTAMYLCATSRLAGKGSYEQYFGPGTRLTVT.

CDR3 DNA: TGCGCCAGCAGGGTTACGAATTCTGTTACCGATACGCAGTATTTT. Encoded protein: CASRVTNSVTDTQYF. This chain joins TRBV5-1 and TRBJ2-3; no clear D gene. This CDR3 has 15 residues. The ends were cut back, 5 bases at V and 6 bases at J, with 19 bases in the middle. The germline V gene encodes CDR1 SGHRS and CDR2 YFSETQ.

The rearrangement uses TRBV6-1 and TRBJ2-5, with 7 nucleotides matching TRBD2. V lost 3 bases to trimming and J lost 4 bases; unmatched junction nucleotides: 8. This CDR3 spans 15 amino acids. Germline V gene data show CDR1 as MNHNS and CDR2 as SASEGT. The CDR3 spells CASSDGLVGRETQYF. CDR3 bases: TGTGCCAGCAGTGATGGACTAGTGGGGCGAGAGACCCAGTACTTC.

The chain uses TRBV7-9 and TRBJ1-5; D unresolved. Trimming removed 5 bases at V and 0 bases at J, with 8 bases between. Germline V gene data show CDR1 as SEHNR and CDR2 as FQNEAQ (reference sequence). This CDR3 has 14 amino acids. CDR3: CASSVTSSNQPQHF. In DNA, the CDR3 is TGTGCCAGCAGCGTGACCAGTAGCAATCAGCCCCAGCATTTT.

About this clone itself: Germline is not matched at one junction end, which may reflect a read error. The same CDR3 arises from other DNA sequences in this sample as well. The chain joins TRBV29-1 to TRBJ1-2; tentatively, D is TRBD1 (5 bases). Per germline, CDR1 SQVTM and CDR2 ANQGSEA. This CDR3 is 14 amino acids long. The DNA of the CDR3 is TGCAGCGTCGAAGGAAGGGGAGTTAACTATGGCTACACCTTC. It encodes CSVEGRGVNYGYTF.

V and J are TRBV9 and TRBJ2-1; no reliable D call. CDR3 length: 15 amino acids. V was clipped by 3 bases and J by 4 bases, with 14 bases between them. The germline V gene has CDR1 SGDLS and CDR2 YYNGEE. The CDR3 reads CASSADVGGYNEQFF. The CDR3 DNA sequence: TGTGCCAGCAGCGCCGACGTTGGCGGATACAATGAGCAGTTCTTC.

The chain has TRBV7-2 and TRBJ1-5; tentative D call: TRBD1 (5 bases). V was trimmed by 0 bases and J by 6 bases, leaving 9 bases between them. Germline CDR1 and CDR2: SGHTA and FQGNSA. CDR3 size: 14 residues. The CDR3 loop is CASSLASGGQPQHF. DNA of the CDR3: TGTGCCAGCAGCTTAGCGTCGGGGGGTCAGCCCCAGCATTTT.

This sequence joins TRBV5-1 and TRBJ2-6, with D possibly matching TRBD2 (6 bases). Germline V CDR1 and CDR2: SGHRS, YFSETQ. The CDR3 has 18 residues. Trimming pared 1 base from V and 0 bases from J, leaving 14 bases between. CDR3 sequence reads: CASSLSGLGYSGANVLTF. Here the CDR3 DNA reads TGCGCCAGCAGCTTGTCGGGACTCGGGTACTCTGGGGCCAACGTCCTGACTTTC.

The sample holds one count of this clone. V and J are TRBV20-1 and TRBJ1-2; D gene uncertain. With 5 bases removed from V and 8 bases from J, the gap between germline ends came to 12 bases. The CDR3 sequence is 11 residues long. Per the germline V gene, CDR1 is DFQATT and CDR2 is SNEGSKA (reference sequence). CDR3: CSAAPWTGYTF. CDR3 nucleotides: TGCAGTGCTGCCCCTTGGACCGGCTACACCTTC.

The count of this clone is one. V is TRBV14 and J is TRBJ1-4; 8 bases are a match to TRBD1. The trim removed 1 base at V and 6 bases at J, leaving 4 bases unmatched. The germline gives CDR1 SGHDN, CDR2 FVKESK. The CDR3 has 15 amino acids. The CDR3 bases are TGTGCCAGCAGCCAAGGGGGGACAGGCTATGAAAAACTGTTTTTT. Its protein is CASSQGGTGYEKLFF.

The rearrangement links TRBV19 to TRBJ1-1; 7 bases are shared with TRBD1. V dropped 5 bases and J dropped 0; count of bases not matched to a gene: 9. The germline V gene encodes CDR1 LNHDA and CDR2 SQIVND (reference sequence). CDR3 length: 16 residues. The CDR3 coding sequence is TGTGCCAGTAGTTCTCGGACAGGAGACTTGAACACTGAAGCTTTCTTT. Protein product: CASSSRTGDLNTEAFF.

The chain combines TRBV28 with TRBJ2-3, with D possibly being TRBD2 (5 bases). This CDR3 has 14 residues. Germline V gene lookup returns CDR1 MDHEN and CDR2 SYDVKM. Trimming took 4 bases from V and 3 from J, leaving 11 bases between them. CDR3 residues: CASSSLGLTDTQYF. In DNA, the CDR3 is TGTGCCAGCAGTTCTCTCGGACTGACAGATACGCAGTATTTT.

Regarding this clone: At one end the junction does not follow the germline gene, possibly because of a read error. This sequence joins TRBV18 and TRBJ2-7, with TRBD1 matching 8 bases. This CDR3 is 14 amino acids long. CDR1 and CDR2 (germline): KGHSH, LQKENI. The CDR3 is CASSPPEQGASPAF. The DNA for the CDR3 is TGTGCCAGCTCACCACCGGAGCAGGGGGCGTCCCCTGCCTTC.

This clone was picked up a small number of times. The CDR3 loop is CASSLLTGELFF. The CDR3 nucleotides read TGTGCCAGCAGCCTCCTCACCGGGGAGCTGTTTTTT. The rearrangement joins TRBV6-5 to TRBJ2-2; no clear D gene. The CDR3 is 12 residues long. V was cut by 6 bases and J by 4 bases, with 6 bases left in between. CDR1 MNHEY and CDR2 SVGAGI come from the germline V gene.

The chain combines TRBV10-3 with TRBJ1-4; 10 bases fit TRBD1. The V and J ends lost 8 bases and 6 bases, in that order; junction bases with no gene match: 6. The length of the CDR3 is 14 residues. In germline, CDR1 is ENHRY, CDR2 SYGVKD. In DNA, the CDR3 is TGTGCCATCGGACAGGGGGTTTCGGATGAAAAACTGTTTTTT. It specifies CAIGQGVSDEKLFF.

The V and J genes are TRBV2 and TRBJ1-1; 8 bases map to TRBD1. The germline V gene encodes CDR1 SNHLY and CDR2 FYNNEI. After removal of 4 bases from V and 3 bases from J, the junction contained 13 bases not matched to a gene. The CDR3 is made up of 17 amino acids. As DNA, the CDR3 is TGTGCCAGCAGTGGCGGGGCAGGGGGCTACCAGGACACTGAAGCTTTCTTT. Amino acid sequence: CASSGGAGGYQDTEAFF. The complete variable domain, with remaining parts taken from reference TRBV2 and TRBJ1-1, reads EPEVTQTPSHQVTQMGQEVILRCVPISNHLYFYWYRQILGQKVEFLVSFYNNEISEKSEIFDDQFSVERPDGSNFTLKIRSTKLEDSAMYFCASSGGAGGYQDTEAFFGQGTRLTVV.

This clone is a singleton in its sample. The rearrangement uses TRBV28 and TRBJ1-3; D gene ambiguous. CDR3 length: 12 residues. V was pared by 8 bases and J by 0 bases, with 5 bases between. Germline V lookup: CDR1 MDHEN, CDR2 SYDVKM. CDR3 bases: TGTGCCAGCGGCCTCTCTGGAAACACCATATATTTT. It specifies CASGLSGNTIYF.

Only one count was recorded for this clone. The CDR3 spells CASSYTVTGNTIYF. The CDR3 region has the DNA TGTGCCAGCAGTTATACAGTAACTGGAAACACCATATATTTT. The rearrangement uses TRBV6-5 and TRBJ1-3; no reliable D call. CDR1 and CDR2 from the germline V gene are MNHEY and SVGAGI. The CDR3 runs 14 residues. V was pared by 3 bases and J by 2 bases, with 8 bases between.

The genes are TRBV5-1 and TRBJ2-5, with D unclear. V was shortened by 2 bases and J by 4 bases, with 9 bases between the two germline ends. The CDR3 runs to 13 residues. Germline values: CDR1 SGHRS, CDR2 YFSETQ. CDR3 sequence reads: CASSFLPRETQYF. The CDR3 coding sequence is TGCGCCAGCAGCTTCCTGCCTCGAGAGACCCAGTACTTC. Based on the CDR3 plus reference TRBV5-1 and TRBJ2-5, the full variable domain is KAGVTQTPRYLIKTRGQQVTLSCSPISGHRSVSWYQQTPGQGLQFLFEYFSETQRNKGNFPGRFSGRQFSNSRSEMNVSTLELGDSALYLCASSFLPRETQYFGPGTRLLVL.

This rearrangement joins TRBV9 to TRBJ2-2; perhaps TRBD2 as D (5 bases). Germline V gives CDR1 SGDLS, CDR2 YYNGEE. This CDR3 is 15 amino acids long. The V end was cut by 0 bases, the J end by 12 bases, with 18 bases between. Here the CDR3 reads CASSVAEGSAEKLFF. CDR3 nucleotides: TGTGCCAGCAGCGTAGCTGAGGGCTCAGCCGAGAAGCTGTTTTTT.

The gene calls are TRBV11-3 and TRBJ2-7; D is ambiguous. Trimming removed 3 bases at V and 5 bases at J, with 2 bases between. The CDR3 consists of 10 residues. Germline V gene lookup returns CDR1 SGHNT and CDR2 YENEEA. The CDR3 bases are TGTGCCAGCAGCTTCCACGAGCAGTACTTC. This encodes CASSFHEQYF.

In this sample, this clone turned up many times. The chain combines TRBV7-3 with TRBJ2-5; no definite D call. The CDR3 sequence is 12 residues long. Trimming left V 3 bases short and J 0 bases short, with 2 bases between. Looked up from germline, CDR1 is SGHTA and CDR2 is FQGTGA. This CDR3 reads CASSFDQETQYF. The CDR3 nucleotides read TGTGCCAGCAGCTTTGACCAAGAGACCCAGTACTTC.

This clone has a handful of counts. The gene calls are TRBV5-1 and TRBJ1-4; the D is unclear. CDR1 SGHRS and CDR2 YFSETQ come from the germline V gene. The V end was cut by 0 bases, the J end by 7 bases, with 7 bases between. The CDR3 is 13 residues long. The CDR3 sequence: CASSLAFGEKLFF. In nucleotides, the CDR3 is TGCGCCAGCAGCTTGGCGTTCGGTGAAAAACTGTTTTTT.

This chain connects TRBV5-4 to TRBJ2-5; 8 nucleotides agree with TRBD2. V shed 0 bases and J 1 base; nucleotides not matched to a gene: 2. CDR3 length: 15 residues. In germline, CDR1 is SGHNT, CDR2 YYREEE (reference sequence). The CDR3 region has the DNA TGTGCCAGCAGCTTGGAACGGGAGGGCCAAGAGACCCAGTACTTC. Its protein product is CASSLEREGQETQYF.